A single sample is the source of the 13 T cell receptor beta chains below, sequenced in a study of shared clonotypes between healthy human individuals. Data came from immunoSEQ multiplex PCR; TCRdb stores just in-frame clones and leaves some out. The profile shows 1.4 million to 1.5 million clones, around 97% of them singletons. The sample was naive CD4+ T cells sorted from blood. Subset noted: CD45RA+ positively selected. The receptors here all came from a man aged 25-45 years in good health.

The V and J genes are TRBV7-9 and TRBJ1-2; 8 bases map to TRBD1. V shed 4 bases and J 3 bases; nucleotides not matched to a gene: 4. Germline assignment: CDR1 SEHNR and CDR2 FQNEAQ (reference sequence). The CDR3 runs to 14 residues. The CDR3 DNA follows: TGTGCCAGCAGCTCGGGACAGGCCCACTATGGCTACACCTTC. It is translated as CASSSGQAHYGYTF.

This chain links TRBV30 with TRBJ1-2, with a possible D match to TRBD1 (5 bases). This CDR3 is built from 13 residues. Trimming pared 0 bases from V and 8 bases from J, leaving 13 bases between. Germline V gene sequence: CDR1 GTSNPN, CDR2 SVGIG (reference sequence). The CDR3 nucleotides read TGTGCCTGGAGTGTGGCGGCCGAGGGGGGCTACACCTTC. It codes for CAWSVAAEGGYTF.

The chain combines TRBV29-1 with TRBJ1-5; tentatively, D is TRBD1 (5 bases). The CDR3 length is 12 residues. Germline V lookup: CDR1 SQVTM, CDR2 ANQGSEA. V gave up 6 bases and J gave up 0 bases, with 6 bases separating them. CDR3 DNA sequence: TGCAGCGTCGGGACTAGCAATCAGCCCCAGCATTTT. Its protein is CSVGTSNQPQHF. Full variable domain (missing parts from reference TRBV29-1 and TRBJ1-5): SAVISQKPSRDICQRGTSLTIQCQVDSQVTMMFWYRQQPGQSLTLIATANQGSEATYESGFVIDKFPISRPNLTFSTLTVSNMSPEDSSIYLCSVGTSNQPQHFGDGTRLSIL.

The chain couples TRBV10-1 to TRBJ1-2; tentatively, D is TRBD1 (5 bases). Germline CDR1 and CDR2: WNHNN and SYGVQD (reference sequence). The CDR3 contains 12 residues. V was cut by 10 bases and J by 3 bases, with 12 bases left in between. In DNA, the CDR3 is TGCGCCATTACGACAGTGGACTATGGCTACACCTTC. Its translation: CAITTVDYGYTF.

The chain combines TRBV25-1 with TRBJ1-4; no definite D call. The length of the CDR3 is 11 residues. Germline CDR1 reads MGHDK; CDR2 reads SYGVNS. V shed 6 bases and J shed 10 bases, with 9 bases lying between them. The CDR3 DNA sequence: TGTGCCAGCAGCGATTATGCAAAACTGTTTTTT. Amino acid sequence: CASSDYAKLFF.

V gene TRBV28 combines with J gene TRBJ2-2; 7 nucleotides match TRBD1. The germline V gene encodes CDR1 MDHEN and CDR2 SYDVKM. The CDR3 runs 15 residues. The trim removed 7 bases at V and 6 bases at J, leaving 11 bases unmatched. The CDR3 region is CASKVLLTGSGELFF. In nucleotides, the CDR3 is TGTGCCAGCAAAGTTCTCTTGACAGGGTCCGGGGAGCTGTTTTTT.

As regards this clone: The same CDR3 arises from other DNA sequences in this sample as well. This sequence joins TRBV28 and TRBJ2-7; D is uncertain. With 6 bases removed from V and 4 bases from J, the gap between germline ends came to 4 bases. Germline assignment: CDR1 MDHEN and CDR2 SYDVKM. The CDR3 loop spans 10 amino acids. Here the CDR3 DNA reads TGTGCCAGCAGCCTATACGAGCAGTACTTC. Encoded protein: CASSLYEQYF.

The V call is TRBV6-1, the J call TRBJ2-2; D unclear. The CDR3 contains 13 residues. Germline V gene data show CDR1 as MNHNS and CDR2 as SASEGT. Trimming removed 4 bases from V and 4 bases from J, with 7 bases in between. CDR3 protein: CASSVASTGELFF. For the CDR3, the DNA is TGTGCCAGCAGTGTAGCTTCCACCGGGGAGCTGTTTTTT.

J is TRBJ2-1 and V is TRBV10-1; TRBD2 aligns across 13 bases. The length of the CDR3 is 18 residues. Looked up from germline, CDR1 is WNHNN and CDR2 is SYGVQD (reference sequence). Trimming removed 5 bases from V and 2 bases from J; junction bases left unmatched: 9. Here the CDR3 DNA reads TGCGCCAGCAGTAGGACTAGCGGGAGATTAGTCACCTACAATGAGCAGTTCTTC. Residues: CASSRTSGRLVTYNEQFF.

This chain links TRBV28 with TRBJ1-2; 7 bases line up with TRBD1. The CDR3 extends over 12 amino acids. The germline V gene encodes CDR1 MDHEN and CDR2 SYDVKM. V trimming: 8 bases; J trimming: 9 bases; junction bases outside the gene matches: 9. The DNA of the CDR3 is TGTGCCAGCGGAAACAGGGGTGATCGCTACACCTTC. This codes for CASGNRGDRYTF.

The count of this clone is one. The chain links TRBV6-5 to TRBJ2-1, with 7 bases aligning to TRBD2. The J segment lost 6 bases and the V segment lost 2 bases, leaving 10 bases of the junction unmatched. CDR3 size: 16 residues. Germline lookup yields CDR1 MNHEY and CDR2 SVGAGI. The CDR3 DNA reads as TGTGCCAGCAGTTACGGGGTGGGAGGGCCGGTCAATGAGCAGTTCTTC. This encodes CASSYGVGGPVNEQFF.

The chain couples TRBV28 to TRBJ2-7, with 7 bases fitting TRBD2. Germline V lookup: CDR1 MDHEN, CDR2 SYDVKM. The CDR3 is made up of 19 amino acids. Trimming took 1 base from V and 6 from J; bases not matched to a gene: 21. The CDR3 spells CASSLFWPFEVGGPPEQYF. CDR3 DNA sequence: TGTGCCAGCAGTTTATTCTGGCCTTTCGAGGTGGGAGGGCCGCCCGAGCAGTACTTC.

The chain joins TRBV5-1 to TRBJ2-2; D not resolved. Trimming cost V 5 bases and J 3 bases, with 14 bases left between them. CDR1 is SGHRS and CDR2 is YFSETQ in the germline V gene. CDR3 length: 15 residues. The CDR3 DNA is TGCGCCAGCAGTCTGGGAAAGGTGGACACCGGGGAGCTGTTTTTT. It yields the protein CASSLGKVDTGELFF.